The source of this TCR beta chain is a study of monozygotic twins with inflammatory bowel disease. Study outcomes and limitations: IBD patients shared fewer clonotypes with others than healthy twins, especially with disease activity. Twin pairs that were concordant did not differ from discordant pairs in repertoire similarity, possibly from limited power.

The template switching step added UMIs that contained a 6-nucleotide sample barcode. TCRdb reanalyzed the 5' RACE reads and collapses them to one entry per CDR3 protein, without DNA. The data show around 210,000 distinct CDR3 sequences, and the top ten clones hold roughly 8%. The CDR3 sequence is 14 residues long. Germline loops: CDR1 SEHNR, CDR2 FQNEAQ (reference sequence). Each donor gave roughly 2.5 ml of peripheral blood. Of note for this clonotype: Its specificity is unknown.

Source material: blood. The sequence derives from a human donor with ulcerative colitis or Crohn's disease, or a healthy co-twin of an affected twin (not recorded which). The chain uses TRBV7-9 and TRBJ1-6; without DNA, the TCRdb call of TRBD1 cannot be checked. The CDR3 protein is CASSLAQGNSPLHF.